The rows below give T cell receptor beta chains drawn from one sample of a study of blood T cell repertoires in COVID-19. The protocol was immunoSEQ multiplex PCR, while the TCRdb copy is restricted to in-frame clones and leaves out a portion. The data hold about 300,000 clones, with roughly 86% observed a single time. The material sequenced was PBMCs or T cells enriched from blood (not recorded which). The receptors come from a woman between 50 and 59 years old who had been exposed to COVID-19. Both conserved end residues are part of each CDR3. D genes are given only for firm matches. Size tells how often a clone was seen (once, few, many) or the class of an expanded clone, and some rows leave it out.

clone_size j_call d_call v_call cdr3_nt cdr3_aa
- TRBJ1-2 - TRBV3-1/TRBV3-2 TGTGCCAGCAGCCAAGATGCCACAGGCCCCCTTAACTATGGCTACACCTTC CASSQDATGPLNYGYTF
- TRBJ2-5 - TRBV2 TGTGCCAGCAGTGCAATTCGGACGGGACAAGAGACCCAGTACTTC CASSAIRTGQETQYF
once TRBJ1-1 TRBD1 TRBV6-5 TGTGCCAGCGGTAGACAGGGGAGCTATGACACTGAAGCTTTCTTT CASGRQGSYDTEAFF
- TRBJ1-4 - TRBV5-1 TGCGCCAGCAGCATACAGGGCCCTATCAATGAAAAACTGTTTTTT CASSIQGPINEKLFF
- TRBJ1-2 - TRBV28 TGTGCCAGCAGTTTATCCGGAACCGGGGACACCTTC CASSLSGTGDTF
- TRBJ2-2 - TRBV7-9 TGTGCCAGCAGCTTAAGCTCAGGGCCTGTCGGGGAGCTGTTTTTT CASSLSSGPVGELFF
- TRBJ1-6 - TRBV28 TGTGCCAGCAGTTTAAGGGGTTGGCTCGGTAATTCACCCCTCCACTTT CASSLRGWLGNSPLHF
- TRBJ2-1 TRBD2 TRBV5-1 TGCGCCAGCAGCTTGTTACTAGCGGGGACAAATGAGCAGTTCTTC CASSLLLAGTNEQFF
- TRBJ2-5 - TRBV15 TGTGCCACCAGCAGAGGGGTAGCGAACCAAGAGACCCAGTACTTC CATSRGVANQETQYF
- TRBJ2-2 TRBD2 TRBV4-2 TGTGCCAGCAGCCCAGCGGGGGGATCGAACACCGGGGAGCTGTTTTTT CASSPAGGSNTGELFF
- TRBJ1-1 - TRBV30 TGTGCCTGGTCGGGCAGGGCCACCGGTGAAGCTTTCTTT CAWSGRATGEAFF
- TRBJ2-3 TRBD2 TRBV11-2 TGTGCCAGCTTTCCTAGCGGGGGTGGGTGGGCAGATACGCAGTATTTT CASFPSGGGWADTQYF
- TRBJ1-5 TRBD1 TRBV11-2 TGTGCCAGCAGCCCCGGGACAGAGAATCAGCCCCAGCATTTT CASSPGTENQPQHF
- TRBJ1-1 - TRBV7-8 TGTGCCAGCAGCTTAGCGCTAGACACTGAAGCTTTCTTT CASSLALDTEAFF
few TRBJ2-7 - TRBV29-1 TGCAGCGCCTGGACAGCGGACACCGCCTACGAGCAGTACTTC CSAWTADTAYEQYF
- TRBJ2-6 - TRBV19 TGTGCCAGTACCCCAAAGCCGGCAGGCTCCAACTCTGGGGCCAACGTCCTGACTTTC CASTPKPAGSNSGANVLTF
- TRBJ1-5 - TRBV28 TGTGCGGGGTCGGGGGGTTTTAGCAATCAGCCCCAGCATTTT CAGSGGFSNQPQHF
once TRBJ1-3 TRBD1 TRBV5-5 TGTGCCAGCAGCCAAACAGGGGTGGGTGGAAACACCATATATTTT CASSQTGVGGNTIYF
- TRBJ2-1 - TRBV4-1 TGCGCCAGCAGCCCCGTTCTCTCCTACAATGAGCAGTTCTTC CASSPVLSYNEQFF
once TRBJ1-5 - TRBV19 TGTGCCAGTAGTATAGGGCGAGGAGGACAGCCCCAGCATTTT CASSIGRGGQPQHF
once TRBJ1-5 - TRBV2 TGTGCCAGCAGTGAAGCCCGGACATATAGCAATCAGCCCCAGCATTTT CASSEARTYSNQPQHF
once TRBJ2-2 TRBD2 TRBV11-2 TGTGCCAGCACCTCGTGGAGGCGGGGGACGAACACCGGGGAGCTGTTTTTT CASTSWRRGTNTGELFF
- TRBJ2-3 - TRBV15 TGTGCCACCAGCCCAGGGTATTCCTTGTGGGATACGCAGTATTTT CATSPGYSLWDTQYF
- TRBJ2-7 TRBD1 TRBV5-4 TGTGCCAGCAGCTTGGCAGGGGGAGACTACGAGCAGTACTTC CASSLAGGDYEQYF
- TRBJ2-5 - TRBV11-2 TGTGCCAGCAGCACAACCTCTGGGCAGGGGGAGACCCAGTACTTC CASSTTSGQGETQYF
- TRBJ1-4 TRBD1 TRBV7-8 TGTGCCAGCAGCTTCTCGGGAGGACAGGGCCCGGATGAAAAACTGTTTTTT CASSFSGGQGPDEKLFF
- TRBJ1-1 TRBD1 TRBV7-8 TGTGCCAGCAGCATGACAGGGATCGGCACTGAAGCTTTCTTT CASSMTGIGTEAFF
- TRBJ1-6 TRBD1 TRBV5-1 TGCGCCAGCAGCTCGGGACAGGCTAATTCACCCCTCCACTTT CASSSGQANSPLHF
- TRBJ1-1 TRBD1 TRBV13 TGTGCCAGCAGCTCCCAAGGGGGCGGGACACTTGAAGCTTTCTTT CASSSQGGGTLEAFF
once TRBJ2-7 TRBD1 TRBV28 TGTGCCACCGAGTTTTTTAGGGACAGCCTGACCTACGAGCAGTACTTC CATEFFRDSLTYEQYF
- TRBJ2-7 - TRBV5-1 TGCGCCAGCAGCGCGGGACAGAACTACGAGCAGTACTTC CASSAGQNYEQYF
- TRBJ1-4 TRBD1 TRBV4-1 TGCGCCAGCAGCCAAGACGGACAGGGGAAAGAAAAACTGTTTTTT CASSQDGQGKEKLFF
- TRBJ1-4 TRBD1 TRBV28 TGTGCCAGCAGTAACAGGGGGCCGAATGAAAAACTGTTTTTT CASSNRGPNEKLFF
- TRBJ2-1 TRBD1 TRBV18 TGTGCCAGCTCACCGACAGGGGCGGGCAATGAGCAGTTCTTC CASSPTGAGNEQFF
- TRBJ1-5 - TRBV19 TGTGCCACAACCCCCTATCCATCGGGGGAACAGCATTTT CATTPYPSGEQHF
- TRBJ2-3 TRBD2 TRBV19 TGTGCCAGTAGGCGGGGGATTAGCACAGATACGCAGTATTTT CASRRGISTDTQYF
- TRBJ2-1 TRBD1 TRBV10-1 TGCGCCAGCGTTTGGGACAGTACAAACGCGGAGCAGTTCTTC CASVWDSTNAEQFF
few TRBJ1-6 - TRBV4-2 TGTGCCAGCAGCCAAAAAGTTACTCAGGGGTTAAGTAATTCACCCCTCCACTTT CASSQKVTQGLSNSPLHF
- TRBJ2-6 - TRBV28 TGTGCCAGCAGTTTTGCAGGCTTCCTCTCTGGGGCCAACGTCCTGACTTTC CASSFAGFLSGANVLTF
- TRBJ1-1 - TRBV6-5 TGTGCCAGCCCCCGACTCCAGGGGAGTGGGACTGAAGCTTTCTTT CASPRLQGSGTEAFF
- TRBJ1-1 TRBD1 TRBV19 TGTGCCAGTAGCAGCTTGGGACAGGGGGCTACTGAAGCTTTCTTT CASSSLGQGATEAFF
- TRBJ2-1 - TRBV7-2 TGTGCCAGCAGCTTAACCTACAGGGACAATGAGCAGTTCTTC CASSLTYRDNEQFF
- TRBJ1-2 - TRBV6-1 TGTGCCAGCAGTGAAAGCGGCAGAAACTATGGCTACACCTTC CASSESGRNYGYTF
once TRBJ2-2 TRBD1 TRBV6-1 TGTGCCAGCAGTGATTCCAGGGGGCGAAGGAACGGGGAGCTGTTTTTT CASSDSRGRRNGELFF
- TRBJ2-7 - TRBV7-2 TGTGCCAGCAGCCCCCTAGCCCACGAGCAGTACTTC CASSPLAHEQYF
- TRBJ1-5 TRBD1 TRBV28 TGTGCCAGCAGTTCGGGCATCAGGGGGCTAGGTCAGCCCCAGCATTTT CASSSGIRGLGQPQHF
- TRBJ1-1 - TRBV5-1 TGCGCCAGCAGCTGGGGACAACCCAACACTGAAGCTTTCTTT CASSWGQPNTEAFF
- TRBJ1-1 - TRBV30 TGTGCCTGGAGTCGCTTCCCCGGGCAGGGCCCCACTGAAGCTTTCTTT CAWSRFPGQGPTEAFF
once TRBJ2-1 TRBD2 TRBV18 TGTGCCAGCTCACCTCCGACTCGCGGGGGGCCGCGCTCCTACAATGAGCAGTTCTTC CASSPPTRGGPRSYNEQFF
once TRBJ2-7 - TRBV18 TGTGCCAGCTCACCAATTCAGTACGAGCAGTACTTC CASSPIQYEQYF
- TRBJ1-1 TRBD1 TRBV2 TGTGCCAGCGGACAGGGGTTCACTGAAGCTTTCTTT CASGQGFTEAFF
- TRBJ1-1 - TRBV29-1 TGCAGCGCATTGGAGGGTGAAGCTTTCTTT CSALEGEAFF
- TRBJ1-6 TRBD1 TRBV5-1 TGCGCCAGCAGCTTGGATCCAGGGGGTAAAAATTCACCCCTCCACTTT CASSLDPGGKNSPLHF
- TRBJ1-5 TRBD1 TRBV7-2 TGTGCCAGCAGCATGGGACAGGGCAGCAATCAGCCCCAGCATTTT CASSMGQGSNQPQHF
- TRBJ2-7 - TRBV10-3 TGTGCCATCAGTGAAAGCTCAGGGGGGTACGAGCAGTACTTC CAISESSGGYEQYF
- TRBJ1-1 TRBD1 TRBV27 TGTGCCAGCAGTCCCCGGGGAGGGACAGGAGGAGCTTTCTTT CASSPRGGTGGAFF
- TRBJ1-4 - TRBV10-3 TGTGCCATCAGTGAGTCCCCAGGAACTAATGAAAAACTGTTTTTT CAISESPGTNEKLFF
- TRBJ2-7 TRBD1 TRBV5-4 TGTGCCAGCAGCTCAGGACAGGCCGTTCTCGAAAACGAGCAGTACTTC CASSSGQAVLENEQYF
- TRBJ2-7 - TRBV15 TGTGCCACCAGCAGCCGCGGTAATACAGGGTCCGAGCAGTACTTC CATSSRGNTGSEQYF